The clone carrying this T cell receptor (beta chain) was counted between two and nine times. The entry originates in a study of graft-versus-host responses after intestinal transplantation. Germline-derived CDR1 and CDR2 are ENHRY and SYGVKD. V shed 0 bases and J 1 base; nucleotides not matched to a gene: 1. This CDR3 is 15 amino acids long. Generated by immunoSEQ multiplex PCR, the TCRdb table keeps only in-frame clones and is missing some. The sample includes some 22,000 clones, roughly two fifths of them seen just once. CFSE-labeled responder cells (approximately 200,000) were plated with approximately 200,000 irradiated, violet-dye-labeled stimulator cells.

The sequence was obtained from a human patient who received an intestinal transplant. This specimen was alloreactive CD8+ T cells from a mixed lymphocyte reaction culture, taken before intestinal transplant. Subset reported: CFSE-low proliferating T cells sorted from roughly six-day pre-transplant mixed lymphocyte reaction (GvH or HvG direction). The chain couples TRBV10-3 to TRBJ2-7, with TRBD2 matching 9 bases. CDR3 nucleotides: TGTGCCATCAGTGAGTCAACTAGCGGGTCCTACGAGCAGTACTTC. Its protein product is CAISESTSGSYEQYF.